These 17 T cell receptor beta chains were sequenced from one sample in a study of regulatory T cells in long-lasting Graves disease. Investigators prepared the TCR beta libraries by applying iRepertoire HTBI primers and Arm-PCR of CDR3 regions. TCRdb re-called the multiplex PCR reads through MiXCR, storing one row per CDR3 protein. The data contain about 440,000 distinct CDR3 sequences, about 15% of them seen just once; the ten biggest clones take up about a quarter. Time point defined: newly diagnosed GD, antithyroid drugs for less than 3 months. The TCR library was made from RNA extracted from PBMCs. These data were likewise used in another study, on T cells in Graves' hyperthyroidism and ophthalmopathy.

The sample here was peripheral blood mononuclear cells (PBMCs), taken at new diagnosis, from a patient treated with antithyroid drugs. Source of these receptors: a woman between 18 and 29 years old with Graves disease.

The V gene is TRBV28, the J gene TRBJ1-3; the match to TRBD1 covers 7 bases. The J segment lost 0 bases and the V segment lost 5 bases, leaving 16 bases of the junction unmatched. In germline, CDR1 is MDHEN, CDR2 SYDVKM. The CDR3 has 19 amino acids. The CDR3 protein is CASSPLRDSHLSSGNTIYF. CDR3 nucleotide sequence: TGTGCCAGCAGTCCCCTCCGGGACAGCCACCTTAGCTCTGGAAACACCATATATTTT.

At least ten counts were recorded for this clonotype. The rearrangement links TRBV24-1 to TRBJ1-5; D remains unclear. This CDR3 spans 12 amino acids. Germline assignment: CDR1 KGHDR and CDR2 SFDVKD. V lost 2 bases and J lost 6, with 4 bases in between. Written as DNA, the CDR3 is TGTGCCACCAGTGATTCGGGTCAGCCCCAGCATTTT. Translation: CATSDSGQPQHF.

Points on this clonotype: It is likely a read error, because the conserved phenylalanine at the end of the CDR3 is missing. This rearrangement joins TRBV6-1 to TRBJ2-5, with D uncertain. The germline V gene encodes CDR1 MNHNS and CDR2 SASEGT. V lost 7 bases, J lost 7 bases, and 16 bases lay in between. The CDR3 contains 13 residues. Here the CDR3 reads CASIGSPVGTQYL. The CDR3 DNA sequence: TGTGCCAGCATAGGCAGCCCCGTGGGGACCCAGTACCTC.

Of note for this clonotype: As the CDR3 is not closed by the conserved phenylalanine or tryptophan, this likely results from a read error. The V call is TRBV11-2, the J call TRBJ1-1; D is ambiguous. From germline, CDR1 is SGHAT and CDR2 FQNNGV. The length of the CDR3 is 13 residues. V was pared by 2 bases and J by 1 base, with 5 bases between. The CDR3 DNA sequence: TGTGCCAGCAGCTTAATCGGGAACACTGAAGCTTTCTTA. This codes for CASSLIGNTEAFL.

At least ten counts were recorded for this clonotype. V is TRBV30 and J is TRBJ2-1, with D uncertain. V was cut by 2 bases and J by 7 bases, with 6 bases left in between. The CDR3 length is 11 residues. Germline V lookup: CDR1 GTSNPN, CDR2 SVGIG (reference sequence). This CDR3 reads CAWSPLNEQFF. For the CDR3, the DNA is TGTGCCTGGAGTCCTCTTAATGAGCAGTTCTTC. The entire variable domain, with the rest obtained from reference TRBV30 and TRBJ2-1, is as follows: SQTIHQWPATLVQPVGSPLSLECTVEGTSNPNLYWYRQAAGRGLQLLFYSVGIGQISSEVPQNLSASRPQDRQFILSSKKLLLSDSGFYLCAWSPLNEQFFGPGTRLTVL.

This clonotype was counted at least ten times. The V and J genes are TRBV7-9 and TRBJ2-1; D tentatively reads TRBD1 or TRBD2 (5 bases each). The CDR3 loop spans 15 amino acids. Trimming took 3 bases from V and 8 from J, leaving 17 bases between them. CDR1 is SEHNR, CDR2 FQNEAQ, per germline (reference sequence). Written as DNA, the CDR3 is TGTGCCAGCAGCTTTAGGGGACCTCCTGGCGATGAGCAGTTCTTC. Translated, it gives CASSFRGPPGDEQFF.

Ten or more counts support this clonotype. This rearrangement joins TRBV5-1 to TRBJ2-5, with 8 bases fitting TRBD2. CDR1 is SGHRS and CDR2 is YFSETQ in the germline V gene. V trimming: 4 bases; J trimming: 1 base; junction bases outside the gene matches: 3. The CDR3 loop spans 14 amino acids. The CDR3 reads CASSTSGSQETQYF. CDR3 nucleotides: TGCGCCAGCAGCACCAGCGGGAGCCAAGAGACCCAGTACTTC.

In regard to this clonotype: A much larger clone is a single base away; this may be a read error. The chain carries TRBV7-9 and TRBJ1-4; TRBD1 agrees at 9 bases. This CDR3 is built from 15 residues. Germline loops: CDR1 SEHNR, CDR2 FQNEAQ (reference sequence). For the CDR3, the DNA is TGTGCCAGCGGCTTAGTGGGACAGGGCAACGAAAAACTGTTTTTT. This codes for CASGLVGQGNEKLFF.

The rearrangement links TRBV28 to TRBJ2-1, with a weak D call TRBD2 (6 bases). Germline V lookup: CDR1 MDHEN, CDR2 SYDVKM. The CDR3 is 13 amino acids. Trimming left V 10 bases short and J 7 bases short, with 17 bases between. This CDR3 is CANVIRGSNEQFF. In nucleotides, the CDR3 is TGTGCCAACGTGATCCGGGGGTCGAATGAGCAGTTCTTC.

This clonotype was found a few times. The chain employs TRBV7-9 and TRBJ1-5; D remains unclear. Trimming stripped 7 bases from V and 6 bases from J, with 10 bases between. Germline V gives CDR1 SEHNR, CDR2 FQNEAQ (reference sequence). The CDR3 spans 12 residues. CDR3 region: CASTTAGQPQHF. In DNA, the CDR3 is TGTGCCAGCACCACTGCGGGTCAGCCCCAGCATTTT.

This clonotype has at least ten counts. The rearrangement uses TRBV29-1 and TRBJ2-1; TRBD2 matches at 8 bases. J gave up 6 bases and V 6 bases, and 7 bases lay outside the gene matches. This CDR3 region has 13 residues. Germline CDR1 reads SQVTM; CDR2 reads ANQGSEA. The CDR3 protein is CSVILADANEQFF. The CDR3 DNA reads TGCAGCGTGATACTAGCGGATGCCAATGAGCAGTTCTTC.

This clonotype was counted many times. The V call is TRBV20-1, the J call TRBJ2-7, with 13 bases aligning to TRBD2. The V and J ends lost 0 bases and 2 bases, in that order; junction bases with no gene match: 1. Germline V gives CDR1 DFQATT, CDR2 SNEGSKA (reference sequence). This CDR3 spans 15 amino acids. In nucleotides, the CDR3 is TGCAGTGCTAGAGAGGGACTAGCGGGGCCCTACGAGCAGTACTTC. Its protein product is CSAREGLAGPYEQYF.

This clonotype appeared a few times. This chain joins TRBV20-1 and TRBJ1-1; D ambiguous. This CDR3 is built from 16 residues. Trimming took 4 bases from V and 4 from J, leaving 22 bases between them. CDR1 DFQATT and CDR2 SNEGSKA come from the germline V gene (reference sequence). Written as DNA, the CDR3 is TGCAGTGCTATAGGACTGGGCCTTGAAATGGGCACTGAAGCTTTCTTT. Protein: CSAIGLGLEMGTEAFF.

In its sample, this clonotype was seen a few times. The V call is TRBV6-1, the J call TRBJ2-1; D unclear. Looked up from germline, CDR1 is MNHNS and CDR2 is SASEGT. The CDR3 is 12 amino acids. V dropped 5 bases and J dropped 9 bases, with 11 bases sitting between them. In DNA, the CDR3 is TGTGCCAGCAGTCCTCCCGGGCCTGAGCAGTTCTTC. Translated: CASSPPGPEQFF.

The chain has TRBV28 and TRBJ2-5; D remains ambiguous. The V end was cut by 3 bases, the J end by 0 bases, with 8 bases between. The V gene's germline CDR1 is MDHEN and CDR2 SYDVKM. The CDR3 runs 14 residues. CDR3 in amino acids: CASSLAVDQETQYF. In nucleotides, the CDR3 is TGTGCCAGCAGTTTGGCCGTGGACCAAGAGACCCAGTACTTC.

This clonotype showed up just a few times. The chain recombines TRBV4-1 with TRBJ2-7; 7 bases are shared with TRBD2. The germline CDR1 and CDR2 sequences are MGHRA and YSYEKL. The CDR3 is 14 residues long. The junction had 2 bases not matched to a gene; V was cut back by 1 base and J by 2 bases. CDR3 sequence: CASSQGGLAYEQYF. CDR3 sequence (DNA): TGCGCCAGCAGCCAAGGTGGACTAGCCTACGAGCAGTACTTC.

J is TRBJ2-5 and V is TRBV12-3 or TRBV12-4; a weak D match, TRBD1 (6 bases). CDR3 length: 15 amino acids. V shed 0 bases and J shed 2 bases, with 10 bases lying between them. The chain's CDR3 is CASSLAQGWQETQYF. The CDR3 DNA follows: TGTGCCAGCAGTTTAGCACAGGGCTGGCAAGAGACCCAGTACTTC.